This T cell receptor beta chain is from a study of blood T cell repertoires in COVID-19. V lost 1 base, J lost 0 bases, and 11 bases lay in between. The V gene's germline CDR1 is SGHNT and CDR2 YENEEA. CDR3 length: 16 amino acids. Cohort 3 donors were reported recovered after two negative PCRs, clearance, or symptom resolution. Repertoires were generated with immunoSEQ multiplex PCR, while TCRdb's copy carries only in-frame clones and drops some. The sample holds 200,000 to 300,000 clones, roughly 86% seen once. This receptor was taken from a woman between 18 and 29 years old who had recovered from COVID-19. This chain uses TRBV11-3 with TRBJ2-3, with D perhaps TRBD2 (5 bases). The sequenced material came from PBMCs or T cells enriched from blood (not recorded which). The CDR3 protein is CASSLVASLSTDTQYF. The CDR3 region has the DNA TGTGCCAGCAGCTTAGTGGCTAGCCTAAGCACAGATACGCAGTATTTT.